Described below is a single T cell receptor beta chain sequence and its context. Its antigen is currently unknown. Trimming stripped 4 bases from V and 3 bases from J, with 10 bases between. The V gene's germline CDR1 is SNHLY and CDR2 FYNNEI. CDR3 length: 14 amino acids. The protocol was immunoSEQ multiplex PCR, while the TCRdb copy is restricted to in-frame clones and leaves out a portion. Of 100,000 or so clones detected, about 93% appear once; the ten largest clones hold 1% to 1.5%. The sample originates from a study of siplizumab effects on memory and regulatory T cells. Overall study results and limits: An assignable phenotype, naive or memory, was missing from roughly 80-95% of proliferating CD4+ or CD8+ clones.

The chain uses TRBV2 and TRBJ2-1, with D possibly matching TRBD1 (5 bases). The specimen was non-Treg CD4+ T cells sorted from blood. This TCR came from a human donor in good health. The DNA for the CDR3 is TGTGCCAGCAGTGGGGGCGGAAACTACAATGAGCAGTTCTTC. This sequence encodes CASSGGGNYNEQFF.